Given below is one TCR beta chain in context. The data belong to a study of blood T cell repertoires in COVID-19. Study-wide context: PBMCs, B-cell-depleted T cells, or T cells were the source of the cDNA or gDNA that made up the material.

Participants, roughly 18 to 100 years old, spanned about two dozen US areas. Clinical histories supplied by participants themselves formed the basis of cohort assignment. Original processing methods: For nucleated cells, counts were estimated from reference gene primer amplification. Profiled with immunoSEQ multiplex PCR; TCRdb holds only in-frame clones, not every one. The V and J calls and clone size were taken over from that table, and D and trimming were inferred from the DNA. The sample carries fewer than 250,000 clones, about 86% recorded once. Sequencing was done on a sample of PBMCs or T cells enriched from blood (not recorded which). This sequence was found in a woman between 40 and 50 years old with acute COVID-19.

The CDR3 here is CSVPYRDSTEAFF. The CDR3 DNA follows: TGCAGCGTTCCATACCGGGACAGTACCGAAGCTTTCTTT. The chain carries TRBV29-1 and TRBJ1-1, with 7 bases aligning to TRBD1. The CDR3 runs to 13 residues. CDR1 and CDR2 (germline): SQVTM, ANQGSEA. J lost 8 bases, V lost 5 bases, and 11 bases had no gene match. Full variable domain (outside the CDR3, taken from reference TRBV29-1 and TRBJ1-1): SAVISQKPSRDICQRGTSLTIQCQVDSQVTMMFWYRQQPGQSLTLIATANQGSEATYESGFVIDKFPISRPNLTFSTLTVSNMSPEDSSIYLCSVPYRDSTEAFFGQGTRLTVV.